The 20 T cell receptor beta chains below come from one sample, sequenced in a study of shared clonotypes between healthy human individuals. Only in-frame clones appear in the TCRdb table, and some are missing; sequencing was by immunoSEQ multiplex PCR. Of hundreds of thousands of clones detected, roughly 72% appear once; the ten largest clones hold approximately 12%. Sequencing input: PBMCs. The origin of the receptors is a woman in her forties in good health. Some clones in this sample may be carry-over from other donors' samples.

Concerning this clone itself: Other DNA sequences in this specimen translate into the identical CDR3. In nucleotides, the CDR3 is TGTGCCAGCAGCGTAGCGGGCAATGAGCAGTTCTTC. Amino acid sequence: CASSVAGNEQFF. The chain employs TRBV9 and TRBJ2-1; D uncertain. Germline V gene data show CDR1 as SGDLS and CDR2 as YYNGEE. CDR3 length: 12 amino acids. V lost 0 bases to trimming and J lost 6 bases, with 4 bases between them.

A word on this clone: Other DNA sequences in this sample translate to the same CDR3. The gene calls are TRBV28 and TRBJ1-5; the match to TRBD1 covers 7 bases. There are 12 residues in the CDR3. Germline values: CDR1 MDHEN, CDR2 SYDVKM. Trimming took 8 bases from V and 6 from J; bases not matched to a gene: 4. CDR3 in DNA: TGTGCCAGCCGAGGGGGCGGTCAGCCCCAGCATTTT. It translates to CASRGGGQPQHF.

Ten or more counts support this clone. This rearrangement joins TRBV27 to TRBJ2-5; D gene unclear. CDR1 is MNHEY, CDR2 SMNVEV, per germline (reference sequence). The V gene lost 4 bases and the J gene lost 5 bases, with 11 bases spanning the gap. This CDR3 comprises 13 residues. For the CDR3, the DNA is TGTGCCAGCAGTTCCAGGTCGCAGGAGACCCAGTACTTC. Translated: CASSSRSQETQYF.

The table lists this clone with a few counts. The chain links TRBV19 to TRBJ2-7, with D perhaps TRBD1 (6 bases). CDR3 size: 14 residues. Per the germline V gene, CDR1 is LNHDA and CDR2 is SQIVND (reference sequence). V lost 4 bases and J lost 8, with 18 bases in between. The CDR3 sequence is CASSRGPGVQQQYF. CDR3 sequence (DNA): TGTGCCAGTAGTAGAGGGCCAGGGGTACAGCAGCAGTACTTC.

This rearrangement joins TRBV20-1 to TRBJ2-1; unclear D gene. Germline CDR1 reads DFQATT; CDR2 reads SNEGSKA (reference sequence). The CDR3 runs to 10 residues. V gave up 6 bases and J gave up 4 bases, with 4 bases separating them. The CDR3 nucleotides read TGCAGTGCCGAATACAATGAGCAGTTCTTC. Its translation is CSAEYNEQFF.

This clone was counted between two and nine times. This chain connects TRBV5-6 to TRBJ2-1, with TRBD2 identical over 11 bases. The CDR3 is 16 amino acids. V was pared by 4 bases and J by 4 bases, with 7 bases of the junction left unmatched. The germline V gene has CDR1 SGHDT and CDR2 YYEEEE. CDR3: CASSTTLAGGYNEQFF. In DNA form, the CDR3 reads TGTGCCAGCAGCACCACCCTAGCGGGAGGATACAATGAGCAGTTCTTC.

There are a few counts of this clone. The rearrangement links TRBV6-5 to TRBJ1-5; TRBD1 is a possible D gene (5 bases). The CDR3 contains 14 residues. Trimming took 6 bases from V and 3 from J, leaving 12 bases between them. Germline values: CDR1 MNHEY, CDR2 SVGAGI. The CDR3 nucleotides are TGTGCCAGCAGCGACAGTGCTTCCAATCAGCCCCAGCATTTT. The encoded protein is CASSDSASNQPQHF.

The gene calls are TRBV2 and TRBJ2-4, with TRBD2 identical over 8 bases. In germline, CDR1 is SNHLY, CDR2 FYNNEI. V lost 7 bases, J lost 7 bases, and 12 bases stayed unmatched. The CDR3 is 15 amino acids. Here the CDR3 reads CASTQPAGGGNIQYF. For the CDR3, the DNA is TGTGCCAGCACGCAACCGGCGGGAGGTGGGAACATTCAGTACTTC.

Points on this clone: With a far larger clone one base away, a read error is the likely cause. The sample holds other DNA sequences that translate to the same CDR3. This chain connects TRBV29-1 to TRBJ2-3; 7 bases map to TRBD2. The CDR3 consists of 14 residues. Germline-derived CDR1 and CDR2 are SQVTM and ANQGSEA. CDR3 loop: CSVESAGLQDTQYF. CDR3 in DNA: TGCAGTGTTGAATCTGCGGGACTACAAGATACGCAGTATTTT.

The chain uses TRBV28 and TRBJ2-3; 9 positions match TRBD2. Trimming took 10 bases from V and 6 from J; bases not matched to a gene: 5. This CDR3 comprises 12 residues. Per germline, CDR1 MDHEN and CDR2 SYDVKM. CDR3 DNA sequence: TGTGCCACCATAGCGGGAGACGATACGCAGTATTTT. Encoded protein: CATIAGDDTQYF.

The CDR3 reads CASSQDIGSSYEQYF. In DNA form, the CDR3 reads TGCGCCAGCAGCCAAGATATTGGGAGCTCCTACGAGCAGTACTTC. V and J are TRBV4-3 and TRBJ2-7; TRBD2 is a possible D gene (5 bases). V was clipped by 0 bases and J by 0 bases, with 9 bases between them. This CDR3 comprises 15 residues. Germline V gene sequence: CDR1 LGHNA, CDR2 YSLEER.

With regard to this clone: The junction departs from the called germline gene at one end, perhaps through a read error. The sample carries other DNA sequences with the same CDR3. The chain employs TRBV28 and TRBJ1-4, with 9 nucleotides matching TRBD1. Germline loops: CDR1 MDHEN, CDR2 SYDVKM. This CDR3 has 17 amino acids. CDR3 residues: CASSTLSPGQGGEKLFF. In nucleotides, the CDR3 is TGCGCCAGCAGTACCCTATCTCCGGGACAGGGCGGTGAAAAACTGTTTTTT.

The chain uses TRBV30 and TRBJ1-1; 10 nucleotides line up with TRBD1. Germline assignment: CDR1 GTSNPN and CDR2 SVGIG (reference sequence). The CDR3 consists of 16 residues. The J segment lost 5 bases and the V segment lost 3 bases, leaving 12 bases of the junction unmatched. The CDR3 protein is CAWSPWTGGGGTEAFF. The DNA of the CDR3 is TGTGCCTGGAGCCCCTGGACAGGGGGTGGAGGGACTGAAGCTTTCTTT.

This sequence joins TRBV7-3 and TRBJ2-7; 9 bases fit TRBD1. CDR1 is SGHTA, CDR2 FQGTGA, per germline. V was pared by 4 bases and J by 9 bases, with 7 bases of the junction left unmatched. CDR3 length equals 13 residues. The CDR3 DNA reads TGTGCCAGCAGCTGGGACAGGGAGGGGCGGCAGTACTTC. It translates to CASSWDREGRQYF.

This clone was counted only a few times. A read error likely explains this, since a far larger clone differs by one base. Different DNA sequences within this sample yield the same CDR3. The chain employs TRBV29-1 and TRBJ2-3; perhaps D is TRBD1 or TRBD2 (7 bases each). The CDR3 has 14 residues. Germline CDR1 and CDR2: SQVTM and ANQGSEA. The CDR3, as DNA: TGCAGCGTTGCTCAGGGGGGGAACACAGGTACGCAGTATTTT. Its translation: CSVAQGGNTGTQYF.

Note on this clone: Other DNA sequences in the sample encode the same CDR3. This chain uses TRBV6-6 with TRBJ2-7, with D possibly matching TRBD1 (5 bases). The germline CDR1 and CDR2 sequences are MNHNY and SVGAGI (reference sequence). The length of the CDR3 is 12 residues. Trimming took off 6 bases at V and 1 base at J, with 7 bases between the two ends. The CDR3 region is CASSPGSYEQYF. CDR3 sequence (DNA): TGTGCCAGCAGCCCAGGGTCCTACGAGCAGTACTTC.

This clone was seen just once. V and J are TRBV2 and TRBJ2-1; D is undetermined. Germline CDR1 SNHLY, CDR2 FYNNEI. The CDR3 sequence is 13 residues long. Trimming left V 10 bases short and J 8 bases short, with 18 bases between. The CDR3: CAMQPRVGDEQFF. The CDR3 DNA is TGTGCCATGCAACCACGGGTAGGAGATGAGCAGTTCTTC.

About this clone itself: A much larger clone sits a single nucleotide away, making a read error possible. The sample carries other DNA sequences with the same CDR3. The V gene is TRBV29-1, the J gene TRBJ2-1; a weak D match, TRBD1 (5 bases). Germline V gives CDR1 SQVTM, CDR2 ANQGSEA. The CDR3 contains 12 residues. Deletions cut 4 bases from V and 12 bases from J, with 16 bases between. This CDR3 reads CSVGFGAQGQFF. In DNA form, the CDR3 reads TGCAGCGTTGGATTTGGAGCCCAGGGGCAGTTCTTC.

This chain uses TRBV28 with TRBJ2-7; 7 nucleotides agree with TRBD2. With 5 bases clipped from V and 12 bases from J, the junction kept 10 bases outside the gene matches. This CDR3 has 12 amino acids. Germline CDR1 is MDHEN and CDR2 is SYDVKM. The CDR3 DNA is TGTGCCAGCAGTCTACCGGGCGCGGGAGCGTACTTC. Protein product: CASSLPGAGAYF.

The chain links TRBV5-1 to TRBJ2-1; no clear D. CDR3 length: 13 amino acids. Between the trimmed V and J ends, which lost 0 bases and 7 bases, there was a span of 8 bases. CDR1 is SGHRS and CDR2 is YFSETQ in the germline V gene. The CDR3: CASSLGWANEQFF. In DNA form, the CDR3 reads TGCGCCAGCAGCTTGGGATGGGCGAATGAGCAGTTCTTC. Filled out from reference TRBV5-1 and TRBJ2-1, the complete variable domain reads KAGVTQTPRYLIKTRGQQVTLSCSPISGHRSVSWYQQTPGQGLQFLFEYFSETQRNKGNFPGRFSGRQFSNSRSEMNVSTLELGDSALYLCASSLGWANEQFFGPGTRLTVL.